This TCR beta chain emerged from a study of T cell changes during pregnancy in multiple sclerosis. The CDR3 is 15 amino acids. Germline V gene lookup returns CDR1 SGHDT and CDR2 YYEEEE. V was pared by 2 bases and J by 4 bases, with 13 bases between. Clones were read by immunoSEQ multiplex PCR, and TCRdb kept only the in-frame ones, dropping some. The sample carries roughly 66,000 clones, about 90% recorded once. The sequences come from peripheral blood, collected in the first trimester of pregnancy. This TCR came from a female donor with multiple sclerosis, enrolled in a pregnancy study. The V gene is TRBV5-6, the J gene TRBJ2-1; perhaps TRBD2 as D (5 bases). CDR3 nucleotides: TGTGCCAGCAGCTTAAGCCCCCAGCGGTACAATGAGCAGTTCTTC. This translates into CASSLSPQRYNEQFF.